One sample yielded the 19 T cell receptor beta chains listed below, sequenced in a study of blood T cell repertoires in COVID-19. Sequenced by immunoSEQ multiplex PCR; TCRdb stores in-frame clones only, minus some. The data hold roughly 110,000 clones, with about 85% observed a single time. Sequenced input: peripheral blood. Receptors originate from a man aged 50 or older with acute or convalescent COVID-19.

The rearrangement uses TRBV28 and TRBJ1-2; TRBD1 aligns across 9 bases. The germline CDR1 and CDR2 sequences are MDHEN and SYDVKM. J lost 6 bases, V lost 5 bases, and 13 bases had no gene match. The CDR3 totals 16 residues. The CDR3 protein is CASSSTGGTIGNGYTF. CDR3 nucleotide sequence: TGTGCCAGCAGTAGTACAGGGGGCACCATTGGAAATGGCTACACCTTC.

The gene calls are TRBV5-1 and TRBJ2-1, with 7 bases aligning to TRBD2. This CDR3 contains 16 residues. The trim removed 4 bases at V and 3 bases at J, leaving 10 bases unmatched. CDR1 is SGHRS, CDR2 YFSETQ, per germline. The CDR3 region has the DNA TGCGCCAGCAGCGTATCCGCGGGGGTGGGCTACAATGAGCAGTTCTTC. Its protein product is CASSVSAGVGYNEQFF.

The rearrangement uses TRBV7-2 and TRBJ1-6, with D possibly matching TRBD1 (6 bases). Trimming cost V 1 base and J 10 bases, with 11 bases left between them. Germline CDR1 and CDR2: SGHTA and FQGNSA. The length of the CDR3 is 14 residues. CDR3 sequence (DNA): TGTGCCAGCAGCTTAGATGGGGGGGGCTCACCCCTCCACTTT. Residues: CASSLDGGGSPLHF.

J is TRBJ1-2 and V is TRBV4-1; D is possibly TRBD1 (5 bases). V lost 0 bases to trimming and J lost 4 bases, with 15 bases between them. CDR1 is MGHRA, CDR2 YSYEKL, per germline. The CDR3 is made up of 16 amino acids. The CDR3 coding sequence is TGCGCCAGCAGCCAAGAGATGGCGGGGCGGGGCTATGGCTACACCTTC. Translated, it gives CASSQEMAGRGYGYTF.

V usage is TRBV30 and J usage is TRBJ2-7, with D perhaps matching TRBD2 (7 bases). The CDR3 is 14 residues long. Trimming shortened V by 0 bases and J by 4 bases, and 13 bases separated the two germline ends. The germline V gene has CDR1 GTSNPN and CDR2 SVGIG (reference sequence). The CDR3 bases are TGTGCCTGGAGTGTCGGGGGGCGAGGTTACGAGCAGTACTTC. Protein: CAWSVGGRGYEQYF. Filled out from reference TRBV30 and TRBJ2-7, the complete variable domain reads SQTIHQWPATLVQPVGSPLSLECTVEGTSNPNLYWYRQAAGRGLQLLFYSVGIGQISSEVPQNLSASRPQDRQFILSSKKLLLSDSGFYLCAWSVGGRGYEQYFGPGTRLTVT.

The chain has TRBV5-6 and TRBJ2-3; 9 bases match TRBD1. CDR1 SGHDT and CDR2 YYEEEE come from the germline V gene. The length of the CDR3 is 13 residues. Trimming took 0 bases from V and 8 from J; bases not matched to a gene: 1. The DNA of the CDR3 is TGTGCCAGCAGCTTGGACAGGGGGCGTACGCAGTATTTT. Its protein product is CASSLDRGRTQYF.

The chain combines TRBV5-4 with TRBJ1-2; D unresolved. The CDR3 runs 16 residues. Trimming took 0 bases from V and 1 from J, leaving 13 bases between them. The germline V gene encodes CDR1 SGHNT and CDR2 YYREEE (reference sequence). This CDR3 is CASSLAGQPHNYGYTF. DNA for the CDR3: TGTGCCAGCAGCTTGGCTGGGCAGCCCCATAACTATGGCTACACCTTC.

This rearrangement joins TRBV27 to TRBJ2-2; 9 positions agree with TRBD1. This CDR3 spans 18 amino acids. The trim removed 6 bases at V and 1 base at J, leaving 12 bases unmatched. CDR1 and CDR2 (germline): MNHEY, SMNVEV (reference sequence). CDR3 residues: CASSSVVRDRVNTGELFF. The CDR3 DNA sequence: TGTGCCAGCAGCTCCGTAGTCCGGGACAGGGTGAACACCGGGGAGCTGTTTTTT.

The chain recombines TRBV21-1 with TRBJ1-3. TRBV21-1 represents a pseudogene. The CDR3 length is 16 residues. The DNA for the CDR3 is TGTGCCAGCAGCAAAGCGCTGAGTCCATGCGGTGGCACCATATATTTT. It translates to CASSKALSPCGGTIYF.

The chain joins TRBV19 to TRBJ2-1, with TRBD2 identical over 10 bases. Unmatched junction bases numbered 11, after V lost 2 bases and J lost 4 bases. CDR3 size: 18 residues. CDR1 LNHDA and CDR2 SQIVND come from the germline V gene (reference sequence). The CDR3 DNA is TGTGCCAGTAGTATAAGGAGGATAGCGGGGGGCCTTTACAATGAGCAGTTCTTC. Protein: CASSIRRIAGGLYNEQFF.

CDR3 in amino acids: CASSPGGFQETQYF. The CDR3 coding sequence is TGTGCCAGCAGCCCAGGGGGCTTCCAAGAGACCCAGTACTTC. V is TRBV5-4 and J is TRBJ2-5, with 8 bases lining up with TRBD1. Germline V gives CDR1 SGHNT, CDR2 YYREEE (reference sequence). The CDR3 consists of 14 residues. The J segment lost 1 base and the V segment lost 4 bases, leaving 3 bases of the junction unmatched.

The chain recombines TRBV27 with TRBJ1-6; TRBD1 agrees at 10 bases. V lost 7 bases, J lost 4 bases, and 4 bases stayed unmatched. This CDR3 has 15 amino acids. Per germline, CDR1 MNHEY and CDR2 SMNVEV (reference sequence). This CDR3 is CASKDRGGYNSPLHF. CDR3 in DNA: TGTGCCAGCAAGGACAGGGGGGGTTATAATTCACCCCTCCACTTT.

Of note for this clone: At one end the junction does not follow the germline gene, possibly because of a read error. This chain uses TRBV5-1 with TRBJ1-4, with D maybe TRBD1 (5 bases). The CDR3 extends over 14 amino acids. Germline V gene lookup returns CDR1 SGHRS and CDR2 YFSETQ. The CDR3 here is CARSPGGGPEKLFF. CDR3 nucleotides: TGCGCCCGCAGCCCGGGGGGGGGACCTGAAAAACTGTTTTTT. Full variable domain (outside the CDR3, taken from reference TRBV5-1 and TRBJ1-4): KAGVTQTPRYLIKTRGQQVTLSCSPISGHRSVSWYQQTPGQGLQFLFEYFSETQRNKGNFPGRFSGRQFSNSRSEMNVSTLELGDSALYLCARSPGGGPEKLFFGSGTQLSVL.

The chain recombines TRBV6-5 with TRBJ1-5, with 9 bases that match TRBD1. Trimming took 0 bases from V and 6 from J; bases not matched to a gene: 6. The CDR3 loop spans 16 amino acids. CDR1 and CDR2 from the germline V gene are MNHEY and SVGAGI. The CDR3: CASSYSSGTGSQPQHF. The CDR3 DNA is TGTGCCAGCAGTTACTCCTCTGGGACAGGGAGTCAGCCCCAGCATTTT.

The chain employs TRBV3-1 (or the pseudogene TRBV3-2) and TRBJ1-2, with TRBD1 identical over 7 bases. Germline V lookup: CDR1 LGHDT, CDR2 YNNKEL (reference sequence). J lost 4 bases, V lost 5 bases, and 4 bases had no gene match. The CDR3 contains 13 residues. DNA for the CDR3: TGTGCCAGCAGCTCCGGGACAGCCTATGGCTACACCTTC. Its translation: CASSSGTAYGYTF.

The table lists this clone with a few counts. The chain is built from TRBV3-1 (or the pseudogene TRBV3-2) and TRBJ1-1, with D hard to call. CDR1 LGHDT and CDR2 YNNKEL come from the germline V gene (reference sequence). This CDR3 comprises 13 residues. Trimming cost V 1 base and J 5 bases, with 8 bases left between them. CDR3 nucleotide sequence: TGTGCCAGCAGCCAAGGATTCGGGACTGAAGCTTTCTTT. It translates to CASSQGFGTEAFF.

In DNA, the CDR3 is TGTGCCACCAGCGTCGGAGTGAATCAGCCCCAGCATTTT. Its translation: CATSVGVNQPQHF. The V and J genes are TRBV15 and TRBJ1-5; D not resolved. V was trimmed by 5 bases and J by 4 bases, leaving 9 bases between them. This CDR3 has 13 amino acids. Germline CDR1 reads LNHNV; CDR2 reads YYDKDF (reference sequence).

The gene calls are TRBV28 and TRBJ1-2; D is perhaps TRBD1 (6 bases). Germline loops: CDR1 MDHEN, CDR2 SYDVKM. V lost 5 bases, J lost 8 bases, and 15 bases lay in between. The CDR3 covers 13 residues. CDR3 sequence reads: CASSERQVRGYTF. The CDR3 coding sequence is TGTGCCAGCAGTGAACGACAGGTACGCGGCTACACCTTC.

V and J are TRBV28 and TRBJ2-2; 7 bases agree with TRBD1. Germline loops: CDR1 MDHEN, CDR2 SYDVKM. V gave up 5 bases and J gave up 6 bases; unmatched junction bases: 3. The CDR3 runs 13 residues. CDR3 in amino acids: CASSRTGAGELFF. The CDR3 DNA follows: TGTGCCAGCAGTCGTACAGGGGCCGGGGAGCTGTTTTTT.